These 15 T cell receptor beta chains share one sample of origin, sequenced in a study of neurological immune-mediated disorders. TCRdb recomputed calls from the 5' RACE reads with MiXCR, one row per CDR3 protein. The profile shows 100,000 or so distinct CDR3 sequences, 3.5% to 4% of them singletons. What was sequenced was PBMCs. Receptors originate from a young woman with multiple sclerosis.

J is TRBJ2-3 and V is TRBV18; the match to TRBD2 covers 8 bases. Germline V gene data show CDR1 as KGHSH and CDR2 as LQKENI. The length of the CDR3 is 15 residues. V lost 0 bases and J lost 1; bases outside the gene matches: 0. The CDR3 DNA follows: TGTGCCAGCTCACCACCGCGGGGGGGCACAGATACGCAGTATTTT. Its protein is CASSPPRGGTDTQYF.

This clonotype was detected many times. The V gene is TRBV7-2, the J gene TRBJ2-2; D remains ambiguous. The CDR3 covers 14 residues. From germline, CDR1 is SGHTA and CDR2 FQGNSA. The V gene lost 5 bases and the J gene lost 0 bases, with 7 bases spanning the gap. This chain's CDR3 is CASSTHTNTGELFF. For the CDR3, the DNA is TGTGCCAGCAGCACTCACACGAACACCGGGGAGCTGTTTTTT.

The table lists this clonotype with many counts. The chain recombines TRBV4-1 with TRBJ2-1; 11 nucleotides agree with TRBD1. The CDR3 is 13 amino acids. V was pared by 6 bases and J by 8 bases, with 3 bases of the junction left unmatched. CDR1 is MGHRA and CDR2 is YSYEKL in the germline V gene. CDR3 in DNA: TGCGCCAGCAGACGGACAGGGGGCCATGAGCAGTTCTTC. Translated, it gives CASRRTGGHEQFF.

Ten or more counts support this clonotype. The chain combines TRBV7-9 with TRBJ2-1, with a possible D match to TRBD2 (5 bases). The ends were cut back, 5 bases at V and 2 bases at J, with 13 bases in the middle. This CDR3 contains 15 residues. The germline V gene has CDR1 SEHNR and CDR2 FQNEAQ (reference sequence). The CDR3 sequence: CASSPLSGAYNEQFF. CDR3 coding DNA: TGTGCCAGCAGCCCGTTAAGCGGTGCCTACAATGAGCAGTTCTTC.

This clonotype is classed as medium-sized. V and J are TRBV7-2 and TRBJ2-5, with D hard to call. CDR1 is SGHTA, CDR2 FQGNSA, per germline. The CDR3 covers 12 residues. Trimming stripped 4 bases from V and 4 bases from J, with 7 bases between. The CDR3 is CASSSATETQYF. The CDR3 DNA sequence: TGTGCCAGCAGCTCAGCCACAGAGACCCAGTACTTC.

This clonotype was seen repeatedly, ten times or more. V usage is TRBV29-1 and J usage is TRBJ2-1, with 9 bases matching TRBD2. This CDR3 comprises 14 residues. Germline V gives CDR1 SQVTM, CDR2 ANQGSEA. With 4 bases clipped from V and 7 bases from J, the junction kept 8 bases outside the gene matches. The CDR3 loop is CSVVFVAGVNEQFF. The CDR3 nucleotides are TGCAGCGTTGTTTTCGTAGCGGGAGTAAATGAGCAGTTCTTC.

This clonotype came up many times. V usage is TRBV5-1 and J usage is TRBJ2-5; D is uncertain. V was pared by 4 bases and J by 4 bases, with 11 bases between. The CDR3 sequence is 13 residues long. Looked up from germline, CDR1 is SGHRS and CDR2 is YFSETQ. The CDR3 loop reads CASSPARRETQYF. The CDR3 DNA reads TGCGCCAGCAGCCCCGCGCGGCGAGAGACCCAGTACTTC.

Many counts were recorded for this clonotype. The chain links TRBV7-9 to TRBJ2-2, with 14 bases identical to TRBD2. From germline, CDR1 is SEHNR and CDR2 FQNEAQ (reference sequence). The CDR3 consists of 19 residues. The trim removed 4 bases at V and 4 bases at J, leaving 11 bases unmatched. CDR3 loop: CASSSPGLAGVWRTGELFF. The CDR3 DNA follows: TGTGCCAGCAGCTCTCCGGGACTAGCGGGAGTATGGCGCACCGGGGAGCTGTTTTTT.

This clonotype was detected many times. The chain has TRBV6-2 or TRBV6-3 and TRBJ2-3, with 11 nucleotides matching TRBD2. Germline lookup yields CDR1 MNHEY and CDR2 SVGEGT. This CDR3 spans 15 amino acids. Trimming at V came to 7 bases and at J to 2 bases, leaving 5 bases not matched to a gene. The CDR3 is CASTETSGVTDTQYF. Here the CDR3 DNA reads TGTGCCAGCACAGAGACTAGCGGGGTCACAGATACGCAGTATTTT.

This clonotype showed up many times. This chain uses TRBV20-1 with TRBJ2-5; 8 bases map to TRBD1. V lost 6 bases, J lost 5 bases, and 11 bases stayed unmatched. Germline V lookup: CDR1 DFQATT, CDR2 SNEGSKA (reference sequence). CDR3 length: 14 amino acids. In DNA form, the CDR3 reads TGCAGTGCAACCAGGGGGCAATTCAAGGAGACCCAGTACTTC. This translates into CSATRGQFKETQYF.

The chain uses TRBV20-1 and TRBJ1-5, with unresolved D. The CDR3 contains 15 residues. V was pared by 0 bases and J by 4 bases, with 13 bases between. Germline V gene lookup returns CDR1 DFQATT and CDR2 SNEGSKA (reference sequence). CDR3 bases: TGCAGTGCTAGAGATTCCTCTAGGGATAATCAGCCCCAGCATTTT. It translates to CSARDSSRDNQPQHF.

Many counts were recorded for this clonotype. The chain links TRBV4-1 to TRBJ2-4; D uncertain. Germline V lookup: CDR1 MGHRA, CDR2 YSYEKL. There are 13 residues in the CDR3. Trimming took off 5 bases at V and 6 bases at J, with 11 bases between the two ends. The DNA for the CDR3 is TGCGCCAGCAGCTCGTCCCCCGGAAACATTCAGTACTTC. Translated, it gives CASSSSPGNIQYF.

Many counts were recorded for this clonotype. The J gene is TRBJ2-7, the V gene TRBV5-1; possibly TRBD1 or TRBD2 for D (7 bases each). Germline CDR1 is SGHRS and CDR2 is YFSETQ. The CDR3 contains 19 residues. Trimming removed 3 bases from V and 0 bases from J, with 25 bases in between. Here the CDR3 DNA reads TGCGCCAGCAGCTGGGAGGGGGGACAGCGAGCGGGAAGCTCCTACGAGCAGTACTTC. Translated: CASSWEGGQRAGSSYEQYF. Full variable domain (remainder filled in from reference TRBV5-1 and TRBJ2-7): KAGVTQTPRYLIKTRGQQVTLSCSPISGHRSVSWYQQTPGQGLQFLFEYFSETQRNKGNFPGRFSGRQFSNSRSEMNVSTLELGDSALYLCASSWEGGQRAGSSYEQYFGPGTRLTVT.

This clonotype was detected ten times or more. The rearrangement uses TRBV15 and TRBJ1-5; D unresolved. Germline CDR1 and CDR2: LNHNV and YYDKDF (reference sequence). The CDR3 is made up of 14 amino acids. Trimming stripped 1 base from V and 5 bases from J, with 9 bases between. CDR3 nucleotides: TGTGCCACCAGCAGAGGATCCACTTATCAGCCCCAGCATTTT. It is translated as CATSRGSTYQPQHF.

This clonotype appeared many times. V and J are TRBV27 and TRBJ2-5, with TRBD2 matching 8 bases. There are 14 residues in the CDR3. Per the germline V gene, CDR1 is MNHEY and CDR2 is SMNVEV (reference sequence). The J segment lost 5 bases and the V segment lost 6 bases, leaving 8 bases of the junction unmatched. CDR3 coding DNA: TGTGCCAGCAGCACCGGGACTAGAGGGGAGACCCAGTACTTC. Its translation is CASSTGTRGETQYF.